This T cell receptor (beta chain) was retrieved from a study of cytomegalovirus exposure and HLA in healthy donors. Study results and caveats: Follow-up analysis later connected one missense variant in DCLRE1C with trimming of TCR beta V- and J-genes. Sequencing likely produced, as an artifact, a cluster of highly shared sequence variants.

Note on this clone: The antigen remains undetermined.

V was cut by 5 bases and J by 7 bases, with 14 bases left in between. This CDR3 is 13 amino acids long. Germline V gene sequence: CDR1 LNHDA, CDR2 SQIVND (reference sequence). Researchers ran the PCR with 60 Vbeta and 13 Jbeta primers. Assay used: immunoSEQ multiplex PCR; TCRdb lists only in-frame clones, some missing. The data hold roughly 110,000 clones, with about 76% observed a single time. The origin of this receptor is a woman in her forties or fifties in good health and CMV-seropositive. The V call is TRBV19, the J call TRBJ1-1; TRBD1 is a possible D gene (6 bases). The material sequenced was PBMCs. CDR3 region: CASSDRRSYEAFF. DNA of the CDR3: TGTGCCAGTAGTGACAGGAGGAGTTATGAAGCTTTCTTT.